These 28 T cell receptor beta chains were all obtained from the same sample, sequenced in a study of T cell responses to AZD1222 COVID-19 vaccine. Sequencing was performed with immunoSEQ multiplex PCR; in TCRdb, only in-frame clones are kept and a portion is missing. The table has more than 100,000 clones, about nine tenths seen once. This sample comprised peripheral blood, obtained on day 0 of AZD1222 vaccination. Receptors originate from an adult in good health.

This chain joins TRBV7-7 and TRBJ2-5, with TRBD2 identical over 14 bases. V dropped 4 bases and J dropped 4; count of bases not matched to a gene: 5. The length of the CDR3 is 16 residues. The germline V gene encodes CDR1 SSHAT and CDR2 FNYEAQ (reference sequence). CDR3: CASSSGLAGAAETQYF. The CDR3 DNA follows: TGTGCCAGCAGCTCGGGACTAGCGGGAGCCGCAGAGACCCAGTACTTC.

The chain has TRBV30 and TRBJ2-3; 8 bases map to TRBD2. V shed 2 bases, J shed 4 bases, and the junction held 8 bases outside the gene matches. The CDR3 contains 15 residues. Germline V gene data show CDR1 as GTSNPN and CDR2 as SVGIG (reference sequence). CDR3 coding DNA: TGTGCCTGGAGTCTCGGGACTAGTGAAGCAGATACGCAGTATTTT. Translation: CAWSLGTSEADTQYF.

The J gene is TRBJ2-1, the V gene TRBV7-9; D unclear. V lost 1 base and J lost 7, with 8 bases in between. There are 13 residues in the CDR3. The germline CDR1 and CDR2 sequences are SEHNR and FQNEAQ (reference sequence). Here the CDR3 DNA reads TGTGCCAGCAGCTTAGAGGTCCTGAATGAGCAGTTCTTC. It specifies CASSLEVLNEQFF. Full variable domain (missing parts from reference TRBV7-9 and TRBJ2-1): DTGVSQNPRHKITKRGQNVTFRCDPISEHNRLYWYRQTLGQGPEFLTYFQNEAQLEKSRLLSDRFSAERPKGSFSTLEIQRTEQGDSAMYLCASSLEVLNEQFFGPGTRLTVL.

The chain joins TRBV29-1 to TRBJ1-1; maybe TRBD1 (6 bases). The CDR3 is 12 amino acids. Germline V gene lookup returns CDR1 SQVTM and CDR2 ANQGSEA. With 7 bases removed from V and 6 bases from J, the gap between germline ends came to 15 bases. The CDR3 coding sequence is TGCAGCGCCACCATGGGACAACCTGAAGCTTTCTTT. It yields the protein CSATMGQPEAFF.

The rearrangement links TRBV5-1 to TRBJ2-1; D might be TRBD1 (6 bases). This CDR3 contains 15 residues. V was pared by 2 bases and J by 8 bases, with 17 bases between. Germline V lookup: CDR1 SGHRS, CDR2 YFSETQ. CDR3 sequence reads: CASSLLGGAMYEQFF. The CDR3 bases are TGCGCCAGCAGCTTATTAGGGGGTGCTATGTATGAGCAGTTCTTC.

This chain joins TRBV14 and TRBJ2-5; the match to TRBD1 covers 7 bases. V shed 0 bases and J 5 bases; nucleotides not matched to a gene: 6. The CDR3 consists of 15 residues. Germline V gives CDR1 SGHDN, CDR2 FVKESK. The CDR3 DNA reads as TGTGCCAGCAGCCAAGATCGGGCCAGGGGGGAGACCCAGTACTTC. Protein sequence: CASSQDRARGETQYF.

The chain has TRBV19 and TRBJ2-2, with 8 bases lining up with TRBD2. Germline trimming cut 4 bases from V and 7 bases from J; bases unmatched to any gene: 8. CDR1 and CDR2 from the germline V gene are LNHDA and SQIVND (reference sequence). CDR3 size: 15 residues. The CDR3 protein is CASSTGLGRGGELFF. CDR3 in DNA: TGTGCCAGTAGTACGGGTCTCGGGAGGGGCGGGGAGCTGTTTTTT.

This chain uses TRBV28 with TRBJ2-7, with D unclear. Trimming removed 6 bases from V and 4 bases from J, with 10 bases in between. Germline CDR1 and CDR2: MDHEN and SYDVKM. This CDR3 spans 12 amino acids. CDR3 amino acids: CASSWSRYEQYF. CDR3 coding DNA: TGTGCCAGCAGCTGGTCGCGTTACGAGCAGTACTTC.

As for this clone: An end of the junction differs from the germline gene, which may be a read error. The chain combines TRBV12-3 or TRBV12-4 with TRBJ2-7; a weak D match, TRBD1 (6 bases). CDR3 length equals 13 residues. The CDR3 sequence: CASSYYDRRGVHF. The CDR3 DNA reads TGTGCCAGCAGTTATTATGACAGGCGAGGTGTCCACTTC.

V is TRBV18 and J is TRBJ2-3, with TRBD2 identical over 12 bases. Per the germline V gene, CDR1 is KGHSH and CDR2 is LQKENI. J lost 1 base, V lost 1 base, and 6 bases had no gene match. The CDR3 runs to 18 residues. The CDR3 loop is CASSPRLRLAGGTDTQYF. CDR3 bases: TGTGCCAGCTCACCACGGTTACGACTAGCGGGAGGCACAGATACGCAGTATTTT.

This sequence joins TRBV15 and TRBJ2-7; possibly TRBD2 for D (5 bases). Germline V gene lookup returns CDR1 LNHNV and CDR2 YYDKDF (reference sequence). V was pared by 3 bases and J by 10 bases, with 22 bases between. There are 15 residues in the CDR3. The CDR3 bases are TGTGCCACCAGCAGTGGCGGGCCCAACCTACGAGAACAGTACTTC. Its translation is CATSSGGPNLREQYF. Variable domain in full (rest from reference TRBV15 and TRBJ2-7): DAMVIQNPRYQVTQFGKPVTLSCSQTLNHNVMYWYQQKSSQAPKLLFHYYDKDFNNEADTPDNFQSRRPNTSFCFLDIRSPGLGDTAMYLCATSSGGPNLREQYFGPGTRLTVT.

The chain uses TRBV27 and TRBJ2-2; D may be TRBD1 (6 bases). Between the trimmed V and J ends, which lost 3 bases and 2 bases, there was a span of 19 bases. The CDR3 has 18 amino acids. In germline, CDR1 is MNHEY, CDR2 SMNVEV (reference sequence). CDR3 in amino acids: CASSFSRRGRYNTGELFF. The CDR3 DNA follows: TGTGCCAGCAGTTTTTCTCGCAGGGGCAGATATAACACCGGGGAGCTGTTTTTT.

J is TRBJ2-4 and V is TRBV6-1; D uncertain. The V end lost 2 bases, the J end lost 0 bases, and 8 bases lay between the germline ends. This CDR3 is 15 amino acids long. Germline values: CDR1 MNHNS, CDR2 SASEGT. The CDR3 sequence: CASSELYLAKNIQYF. The CDR3 nucleotides are TGTGCCAGCAGTGAACTATATCTAGCCAAAAACATTCAGTACTTC.

This chain joins TRBV7-8 and TRBJ2-1; 7 bases match TRBD2. The CDR3 has 16 amino acids. V trimming: 1 base; J trimming: 6 bases; junction bases outside the gene matches: 9. Looked up from germline, CDR1 is SGHVS and CDR2 is FQNEAQ. DNA of the CDR3: TGTGCCAGCAGCTTAGGTTTTTCGGGAGGCCCCAATGAGCAGTTCTTC. Protein product: CASSLGFSGGPNEQFF.

The rearrangement links TRBV30 to TRBJ1-1; the D is unclear. Trimming removed 4 bases from V and 5 bases from J, with 14 bases in between. The CDR3 is 13 amino acids. Germline CDR1 and CDR2: GTSNPN and SVGIG (reference sequence). This chain's CDR3 is CAWKGPGGTEAFF. The DNA of the CDR3 is TGTGCCTGGAAAGGGCCAGGAGGAACTGAAGCTTTCTTT.

The chain joins TRBV5-1 to TRBJ2-4; 13 bases fit TRBD2. The CDR3 is 19 residues long. V shed 3 bases, J shed 0 bases, and the junction held 9 bases outside the gene matches. From germline, CDR1 is SGHRS and CDR2 YFSETQ. The CDR3 region is CASSSGLAGVLTAKNIQYF. The CDR3 nucleotides are TGCGCCAGCAGCTCCGGACTAGCGGGAGTATTGACAGCCAAAAACATTCAGTACTTC.

The J gene is TRBJ2-3, the V gene TRBV3-1 (or the pseudogene TRBV3-2); D might be TRBD1 or TRBD2, each matching 5 bases. There are 15 residues in the CDR3. Deletions cut 4 bases from V and 2 bases from J, with 13 bases between. The germline CDR1 and CDR2 sequences are LGHDT and YNNKEL (reference sequence). As DNA, the CDR3 is TGTGCCAGCAGCCCCTTGGGGGTAGCCACAGATACGCAGTATTTT. It is translated as CASSPLGVATDTQYF.

The rearrangement uses TRBV19 and TRBJ2-1, with 10 bases lining up with TRBD1. The CDR3 runs 15 residues. CDR1 LNHDA and CDR2 SQIVND come from the germline V gene (reference sequence). V dropped 5 bases and J dropped 4; count of bases not matched to a gene: 5. CDR3 coding DNA: TGTGCCAGTAGTGCTGACAGGGGGCGTTACAATGAGCAGTTCTTC. Protein sequence: CASSADRGRYNEQFF.

This chain connects TRBV28 to TRBJ1-2, with 10 bases fitting TRBD1. In germline, CDR1 is MDHEN, CDR2 SYDVKM. This CDR3 region has 17 residues. Germline trimming cut 4 bases from V and 4 bases from J; bases unmatched to any gene: 12. CDR3 bases: TGTGCCAGCAGTTCACCGGGACAGGGGTTCGGGGTCTATGGCTACACCTTC. Translated, it gives CASSSPGQGFGVYGYTF.

The chain uses TRBV27 and TRBJ2-7; 10 bases agree with TRBD1. The CDR3 is 15 residues long. V gave up 6 bases and J gave up 1 base; unmatched junction bases: 6. CDR1 MNHEY and CDR2 SMNVEV come from the germline V gene (reference sequence). The CDR3 loop is CASRAGGQGSYEQYF. CDR3 bases: TGTGCCAGCAGGGCGGGGGGACAGGGGTCCTACGAGCAGTACTTC.

The rearrangement uses TRBV10-2 and TRBJ2-1; 8 bases map to TRBD2. Germline-derived CDR1 and CDR2 are WSHSY and SAAADI. The CDR3 spans 14 residues. The junction had 9 bases not matched to a gene; V was cut back by 6 bases and J by 8 bases. In DNA, the CDR3 is TGCGCCAGCAGAGGTAGCGGGATTCAATATGAGCAGTTCTTC. As protein: CASRGSGIQYEQFF.

This sequence joins TRBV13 and TRBJ2-7, with TRBD2 matching 16 bases. The CDR3 has 14 amino acids. CDR1 PRHDT and CDR2 FYEKMQ come from the germline V gene (reference sequence). The ends lost 5 bases at V and 7 bases at J; junction bases unmatched: 2. CDR3 in amino acids: CASSEGLAGGEQYF. The DNA of the CDR3 is TGTGCCAGCAGCGAGGGACTAGCGGGAGGGGAGCAGTACTTC.

This clone has just one count. The chain is built from TRBV11-2 and TRBJ1-1; perhaps TRBD1 as D (5 bases). V was pared by 1 base and J by 4 bases, with 13 bases between. Germline V gene lookup returns CDR1 SGHAT and CDR2 FQNNGV. This CDR3 spans 15 amino acids. CDR3 sequence (DNA): TGTGCCAGCAGCTTAGGTTGGGATGGGGGCACTGAAGCTTTCTTT. It is translated as CASSLGWDGGTEAFF. The complete variable domain, with remaining parts taken from reference TRBV11-2 and TRBJ1-1, reads EAGVAQSPRYKIIEKRQSVAFWCNPISGHATLYWYQQILGQGPKLLIQFQNNGVVDDSQLPKDRFSAERLKGVDSTLKIQPAKLEDSAVYLCASSLGWDGGTEAFFGQGTRLTVV.

The rearrangement links TRBV15 to TRBJ1-3; no clear D. The germline gives CDR1 LNHNV, CDR2 YYDKDF (reference sequence). CDR3 size: 18 residues. Trimming pared 0 bases from V and 0 bases from J, leaving 15 bases between. For the CDR3, the DNA is TGTGCCACCAGCAGAGATCTGGGAGTTGGGGTCTCTGGAAACACCATATATTTT. Translation gives CATSRDLGVGVSGNTIYF.

The chain carries TRBV24-1 and TRBJ2-7; 11 bases agree with TRBD1. Germline V gene lookup returns CDR1 KGHDR and CDR2 SFDVKD. The CDR3 contains 15 residues. Trimming at V came to 2 bases and at J to 2 bases, leaving 1 base not matched to a gene. DNA of the CDR3: TGTGCCACCAGTGATTCGGGACAGGGGGCCTACGAGCAGTACTTC. Protein sequence: CATSDSGQGAYEQYF.

J is TRBJ2-3 and V is TRBV18; D call uncertain. The germline V gene has CDR1 KGHSH and CDR2 LQKENI. The CDR3 contains 15 residues. V lost 1 base and J lost 7, with 15 bases in between. Written as DNA, the CDR3 is TGTGCCAGCTCACCACGGACGGGTGCCGAGTATACGCAGTATTTT. This translates into CASSPRTGAEYTQYF.

This chain links TRBV7-2 with TRBJ1-5; D is uncertain. The CDR3 has 14 residues. Trimming pared 5 bases from V and 7 bases from J, leaving 15 bases between. From germline, CDR1 is SGHTA and CDR2 FQGNSA. The CDR3 protein is CASSPRGPKQPQHF. For the CDR3, the DNA is TGTGCCAGCAGCCCCAGAGGTCCAAAACAGCCCCAGCATTTT. The full variable domain, in which reference TRBV7-2 and TRBJ1-5 provide the parts outside the CDR3, is GAGVSQSPSNKVTEKGKDVELRCDPISGHTALYWYRQSLGQGLEFLIYFQGNSAPDKSGLPSDRFSAERTGGSVSTLTIQRTQQEDSAVYLCASSPRGPKQPQHFGDGTRLSIL.

The chain links TRBV7-2 to TRBJ2-7; D possibly corresponds to TRBD1 (6 bases). This CDR3 spans 15 amino acids. V shed 6 bases and J shed 0 bases, with 15 bases lying between them. CDR1 is SGHTA, CDR2 FQGNSA, per germline. The CDR3 nucleotides are TGTGCCAGCAGTTACGACAGGATTAGCTCCTACGAGCAGTACTTC. It yields the protein CASSYDRISSYEQYF.